The 17 T cell receptor beta chains in this list originate from one sample, sequenced in a study of low-dose radiotherapy and immunotherapy resistance in tumors. Both TCRalpha and TCRbeta chains were reverse transcribed with V-gene-specific primers. The authors amplified TCRs for 20 to 25 PCR cycles with a constant-region primer and a V-primer adapter. TCRdb independently ran MiXCR on the reads; one entry per CDR3 protein. The profile shows about 60,000 distinct CDR3 sequences, about 23% of them singletons. Time point described: before trial treatment. The sample consisted of PBMCs, taken before treatment. Receptors were obtained from a male donor with prostate cancer.

This clonotype has ten or more counts. The rearrangement links TRBV20-1 to TRBJ2-1; 9 bases are shared with TRBD1. The CDR3 runs to 15 residues. Germline loops: CDR1 DFQATT, CDR2 SNEGSKA (reference sequence). V gave up 0 bases and J gave up 3 bases; unmatched junction bases: 3. CDR3 region: CSARDRQGVYNEQFF. The CDR3 coding sequence is TGCAGTGCTAGAGATCGACAGGGGGTCTACAATGAGCAGTTCTTC.

Points on this clonotype: This likely reflects a read error, since a far larger clone is one base away. V usage is TRBV27 and J usage is TRBJ1-4; D uncertain. V was clipped by 4 bases and J by 3 bases, with 12 bases between them. CDR3 length equals 15 residues. The germline gives CDR1 MNHEY, CDR2 SMNVEV (reference sequence). This chain's CDR3 is CASSYSLAANEKLFF. In DNA form, the CDR3 reads TGTGCCAGCAGTTACAGCCTAGCAGCTAATGAAAAACTGTTTTTT.

This clonotype was picked up many times. V is TRBV27 and J is TRBJ2-1; no definite D call. V was shortened by 3 bases and J by 2 bases, with 14 bases between the two germline ends. This CDR3 contains 16 residues. Germline V lookup: CDR1 MNHEY, CDR2 SMNVEV (reference sequence). In nucleotides, the CDR3 is TGTGCCAGCAGTTTCGAAGGTCCCCTCGCCTACAATGAGCAGTTCTTC. This gives the protein CASSFEGPLAYNEQFF.

A word on this clonotype: A far larger clone is only one base removed, so a read error is likely. The V call is TRBV13, the J call TRBJ2-7; D is possibly TRBD1 or TRBD2 (5 bases each). There are 14 residues in the CDR3. Germline assignment: CDR1 PRHDT and CDR2 FYEKMQ (reference sequence). Here the CDR3 reads CVSITRDVSYEQYF. In nucleotides, the CDR3 is TGTGTCAGCATTACCCGGGACGTCTCCTACGAGCAGTACTTC.

In its sample, this clonotype was seen many times. The chain is built from TRBV23-1 and TRBJ2-1; the match to TRBD2 covers 8 bases. TRBV23-1 carries the ORF label, with uncertain function. The ends lost 0 bases at V and 9 bases at J; junction bases unmatched: 4. This CDR3 is 14 amino acids long. The CDR3 reads CASSQSPGGGEQFF. CDR3 coding DNA: TGCGCCAGCAGTCAATCCCCCGGGGGGGGTGAGCAGTTCTTC.

V usage is TRBV5-4 and J usage is TRBJ2-1; 15 nucleotides match TRBD2. CDR1 is SGHNT and CDR2 is YYREEE in the germline V gene (reference sequence). CDR3 length: 19 residues. V trimming: 2 bases; J trimming: 9 bases; junction bases outside the gene matches: 15. This chain's CDR3 is CASSLGTSGRIVGFGEQFF. The CDR3 DNA sequence: TGTGCCAGCAGCTTAGGGACTAGCGGGAGGATTGTCGGGTTCGGTGAGCAGTTCTTC.

About this clonotype: This probably arose from a read error, given a far larger clone one base away. This sequence joins TRBV6-2 or TRBV6-3 and TRBJ2-1; D is possibly TRBD2 (5 bases). Germline-derived CDR1 and CDR2 are MNHEY and SVGEGT. The CDR3 spans 13 residues. The CDR3 region is CAITQRSDNERFF. The CDR3 coding sequence is TGTGCCATCACACAGCGGAGTGACAATGAGCGGTTCTTC.

This clonotype was picked up many times. This chain links TRBV6-2 or TRBV6-3 with TRBJ1-2; no firm D call. Germline V CDR1 and CDR2: MNHEY, SVGEGT. V was pared by 3 bases and J by 9 bases, with 8 bases between. The CDR3 runs to 11 residues. The CDR3 loop is CASSYHGSYTF. DNA for the CDR3: TGTGCCAGCAGTTATCATGGAAGCTACACCTTC.

This clonotype was picked up a small number of times. V gene TRBV28 combines with J gene TRBJ2-2; 8 positions agree with TRBD2. V shed 11 bases and J 6 bases; nucleotides not matched to a gene: 8. Germline V lookup: CDR1 MDHEN, CDR2 SYDVKM. This CDR3 is built from 13 residues. CDR3 nucleotide sequence: TGTGCCGGAGAGCGGGAGAGGTCCGGGGAGCTGTTTTTT. This translates into CAGERERSGELFF.

This clonotype showed up many times. The chain couples TRBV5-1 to TRBJ1-3; no clear D. This CDR3 is 16 amino acids long. The V gene's germline CDR1 is SGHRS and CDR2 YFSETQ. The germline V and J ends were trimmed by 0 bases and 0 bases, with 10 bases remaining between them. The DNA of the CDR3 is TGCGCCAGCAGCTTGGAACAGATTGTCTCTGGAAACACCATATATTTT. This encodes CASSLEQIVSGNTIYF.

This clonotype was seen repeatedly, ten times or more. The chain carries TRBV7-9 and TRBJ2-1; 8 positions agree with TRBD1. Germline V gives CDR1 SEHNR, CDR2 FQNEAQ (reference sequence). The J segment lost 7 bases and the V segment lost 2 bases, leaving 19 bases of the junction unmatched. The CDR3 runs to 19 residues. This CDR3 is CASSLRGQGGVWSGNEQFF. In DNA form, the CDR3 reads TGTGCCAGCAGCTTACGAGGACAGGGTGGAGTATGGTCGGGAAATGAGCAGTTCTTC.

This clonotype was observed at least ten times. The chain is built from TRBV6-2 or TRBV6-3 and TRBJ2-1; the D gene is possibly TRBD1 (6 bases). The germline V gene has CDR1 MNHEY and CDR2 SVGEGT. The CDR3 covers 17 residues. Deletions cut 0 bases from V and 5 bases from J, with 17 bases between. This CDR3 is CASSYSQGLGSHNEQFF. The DNA for the CDR3 is TGTGCCAGCAGTTACTCACAGGGTCTTGGGTCTCACAATGAGCAGTTCTTC.

Only one count was recorded for this clonotype. A read error is likely here: a far larger clone is one base away. The chain combines TRBV2 with TRBJ2-7, with no clear D. The CDR3 is 13 residues long. Germline assignment: CDR1 SNHLY and CDR2 FYNNEI. V was cut by 6 bases and J by 7 bases, with 16 bases left in between. For the CDR3, the DNA is TGTGCCAGCAGCTTTTCCGCGTACAATGAGCAGTACTTC. It translates to CASSFSAYNEQYF.

Ten or more counts support this clonotype. The genes are TRBV3-1 and TRBJ2-5; D possibly matches TRBD1 or TRBD2 (5 bases each). This CDR3 has 15 residues. In germline, CDR1 is LGHDT, CDR2 YNNKEL (reference sequence). V lost 0 bases, J lost 9 bases, and 17 bases lay in between. In DNA, the CDR3 is TGTGCCAGCAGCCAAGACGGCCTGGGACCAAAGGCCCAGTACTTC. This codes for CASSQDGLGPKAQYF.

This clonotype was observed many times. The chain recombines TRBV5-1 with TRBJ2-3; D ambiguous. The germline V gene has CDR1 SGHRS and CDR2 YFSETQ. V lost 0 bases and J lost 0, with 5 bases in between. The CDR3 covers 14 residues. This chain's CDR3 is CASSLARSTDTQYF. DNA for the CDR3: TGCGCCAGCAGCTTGGCCAGAAGCACAGATACGCAGTATTTT. Combining the CDR3 with reference TRBV5-1 and TRBJ2-3 gives the whole variable domain KAGVTQTPRYLIKTRGQQVTLSCSPISGHRSVSWYQQTPGQGLQFLFEYFSETQRNKGNFPGRFSGRQFSNSRSEMNVSTLELGDSALYLCASSLARSTDTQYFGPGTRLTVL.

The count of this clonotype is one. A far larger clone differs by one base, so this is likely a read error. The chain has TRBV6-8 and TRBJ1-3; D is perhaps TRBD1 (5 bases). The CDR3 has 19 amino acids. Germline V CDR1 and CDR2: MNHGY, SAAAGT. The CDR3 sequence is CASSYSQGSAGHSVNTIYF. The CDR3 DNA reads TGTGCCAGCAGTTACTCCCAGGGCTCGGCAGGGCACTCTGTAAACACCATATATTTT.

This clonotype was detected ten times or more. The V call is TRBV11-2, the J call TRBJ1-1; D unclear. CDR1 is SGHAT, CDR2 FQNNGV, per germline. V lost 0 bases and J 6 bases, leaving 5 bases between the germline ends. CDR3 length equals 12 residues. DNA for the CDR3: TGTGCCAGCAGCTTAGAGTACCCTGAAGCTTTCTTT. The encoded protein is CASSLEYPEAFF.